This T cell receptor (beta chain) derives from a study of blood T cell repertoires in COVID-19. Original processing methods: Estimated nucleated cell counts came from reference gene primer amplification. Measured with immunoSEQ multiplex PCR; TCRdb has only the in-frame clones, and not every one. That table gives V, J and clone size, and the DNA gave D and trimming. Of around 430,000 clones listed, 80% to 90% are singletons. Participants were aged roughly 18 to 89 years from about two dozen US areas. Assignments of participants to cohorts depended upon their own reported clinical history. The CDR3 is made up of 14 amino acids. V gave up 4 bases and J gave up 2 bases, with 11 bases separating them. Germline assignment: CDR1 SGHTA and CDR2 FQGNSA.

The J gene is TRBJ1-2, the V gene TRBV7-2, with D possibly being TRBD1 (5 bases). This receptor was taken from a woman aged 45-65 years who had recovered from COVID-19. Specimen: PBMCs or T cells enriched from blood (not recorded which). The CDR3 DNA follows: TGTGCCAGCAGCTCCCAGGGTGCGAACTATGGCTACACCTTC. This translates into CASSSQGANYGYTF.